The clone carrying this T cell receptor beta chain appeared many times. Its target is unknown. This sample stems from a study of T cells in Graves' hyperthyroidism and ophthalmopathy. Study-wide results and limits: Blood also contained most expanded thyroid clonotypes above 0.001. Ophthalmopathy was identified by the model a median 6.5 months ahead of onset.

From RNA transcripts, TCR beta CDR3 regions were amplified. The TCR CDR3 was amplified in a first-round RT-PCR using the HTBI primer set. Each CDR3 protein gets one entry after TCRdb re-called the multiplex PCR reads with MiXCR. The data show around 350,000 distinct CDR3 sequences, roughly 19% seen once. With 0 bases removed from V and 3 bases from J, the gap between germline ends came to 14 bases. The CDR3 is 16 amino acids. Germline V gives CDR1 SGHAT, CDR2 FQDESV (reference sequence). This TCR came from a woman aged 18-30 years with Graves' hyperthyroidism. What was sequenced was blood. V is TRBV11-1 and J is TRBJ1-1; no definite D call. The CDR3, as DNA: TGTGCCAGCAGCTTAGCCCGGACTCCTAGCTACACTGAAGCTTTCTTT. This gives the protein CASSLARTPSYTEAFF.